This T cell receptor beta chain was retrieved from a study of radiation and T cells in renal cell carcinoma. Study as a whole: Nephrectomy followed 15 Gy stereotactic body radiation by 4 weeks.

Findings and caveats of the study: Without pretreatment biopsies, baseline tumor clonotype presence was undetermined. In blood, top tumor clones expanded by 2 weeks, shrinking by 4.

The assay was immunoSEQ multiplex PCR, and TCRdb's table has in-frame clones only and misses some. This sample has 87,000 or so clones, with approximately 86% found just once. Germline CDR1 is SNHLY and CDR2 is FYNNEI. The CDR3 totals 18 residues. Trimming took 7 bases from V and 0 from J; bases not matched to a gene: 12. Time point here: baseline pretreatment blood. As for treatment: 15 Gy SBRT to primary tumor, nephrectomy 4 weeks later. Clear cell pathology was present in this patient's renal cell carcinoma. Worth noting for this clone: Its target is not known.

The specimen was blood, collected from a patient whose treatment included radiotherapy and nephrectomy. The receptor comes from a middle-aged man with renal cell carcinoma. V gene TRBV2 combines with J gene TRBJ2-3, with 11 positions matching TRBD1. The CDR3 DNA follows: TGTGCCAGCATTGGACAGGGGGCTGTTTACTCTAGCACAGATACGCAGTATTTT. It is translated as CASIGQGAVYSSTDTQYF.